The sequence of this T cell receptor beta chain was determined in a study of early T cells in non-severe SARS-CoV-2 infection. Study-wide background: Sequenced bulk RNA came from whole blood that was unsorted, and chains were unpaired.

Individual cDNA molecules each received unique molecular identifiers attached to them. Via MiXCR, TCRdb re-called the 5' RACE reads, giving one row per CDR3 protein. The data hold around 61,000 distinct CDR3 sequences, with 10% to 14% observed a single time. V was trimmed by 2 bases and J by 5 bases, leaving 12 bases between them. CDR3 length: 14 residues. Germline loops: CDR1 WNHNN, CDR2 SYGVQD (reference sequence). This clonotype was counted at least ten times. Antigen: not known. Study observations and caveats: Database matching using VDJdb favored anti-spike CD8 responses, with private and CD4 specificities left missing.

Sample: whole blood. The TCR sequence derives from an adult who was a healthcare worker with PCR-confirmed SARS-CoV-2 infection or an uninfected control (not recorded which). The chain links TRBV10-1 to TRBJ1-1; TRBD1 might be the D (6 bases). CDR3 DNA sequence: TGCGCCAGCAGTGAGACTAACAGGGCTACTGAAGCTTTCTTT. Amino acid sequence: CASSETNRATEAFF.